Below, 21 T cell receptor beta chains from the same sample are listed, as sequenced in a study of blood T cell repertoires in COVID-19. Here immunoSEQ multiplex PCR was the method, and the copy in TCRdb shows in-frame clones only, minus some. This sample has a few hundred thousand clones, with around nine tenths found just once. Source material: PBMCs or T cells enriched from blood (not recorded which). The receptors stem from a woman in her forties or fifties who had recovered from COVID-19.

This clone appeared a single time. The J gene is TRBJ2-7, the V gene TRBV7-2; D possibly corresponds to TRBD2 (5 bases). CDR1 and CDR2 (germline): SGHTA, FQGNSA. V was cut by 5 bases and J by 2 bases, with 16 bases left in between. CDR3 length: 15 amino acids. The CDR3 DNA reads TGTGCCAGCAGCCGTACTGGGAGAGACACCTACGAGCAGTACTTC. Protein: CASSRTGRDTYEQYF.

The rearrangement links TRBV2 to TRBJ1-4, with D possibly being TRBD1 (6 bases). Germline-derived CDR1 and CDR2 are SNHLY and FYNNEI. Trimming stripped 6 bases from V and 5 bases from J, with 13 bases between. The CDR3 sequence is 14 residues long. The CDR3 DNA reads as TGTGCCAGCAGCCAGACAGGAGGAAATGAAAAACTGTTTTTT. Protein product: CASSQTGGNEKLFF.

The chain carries TRBV4-1 and TRBJ1-5; D unresolved. Germline CDR1 reads MGHRA; CDR2 reads YSYEKL. The CDR3 has 16 amino acids. V lost 0 bases and J 4 bases, leaving 13 bases between the germline ends. The CDR3 sequence is CASSQDLEARNQPQHF. DNA of the CDR3: TGCGCCAGCAGCCAAGATCTAGAGGCGAGGAATCAGCCCCAGCATTTT.

In its sample, this clone was seen a few times. V usage is TRBV24-1 and J usage is TRBJ1-2, with 7 bases identical to TRBD1. The V segment lost 4 bases and the J segment 6 bases; nucleotides outside the gene matches: 4. This CDR3 is built from 13 residues. Germline CDR1 and CDR2: KGHDR and SFDVKD. In DNA form, the CDR3 reads TGTGCCACCAGTGACGACAGGGTGAATGGCTACACCTTC. Protein sequence: CATSDDRVNGYTF.

The chain employs TRBV7-9 and TRBJ1-1; D gene unclear. Looked up from germline, CDR1 is SEHNR and CDR2 is FQNEAQ (reference sequence). V gave up 3 bases and J gave up 6 bases, with 11 bases separating them. This CDR3 has 13 amino acids. The DNA of the CDR3 is TGTGCCAGCAGCTTGGGAGCGGTGCCTGAAGCTTTCTTT. The encoded protein is CASSLGAVPEAFF.

V gene TRBV9 combines with J gene TRBJ1-1; D is possibly TRBD1 (6 bases). V was shortened by 0 bases and J by 4 bases, with 13 bases between the two germline ends. The CDR3 totals 15 residues. Germline values: CDR1 SGDLS, CDR2 YYNGEE. The CDR3 is CASSVGGVGATEAFF. CDR3 nucleotide sequence: TGTGCCAGCAGCGTAGGAGGGGTGGGGGCCACTGAAGCTTTCTTT.

This chain joins TRBV3-1 (or the pseudogene TRBV3-2) and TRBJ2-7; TRBD1 might be the D (5 bases). Germline lookup yields CDR1 LGHDT and CDR2 YNNKEL (reference sequence). CDR3 length: 15 residues. V was trimmed by 2 bases and J by 0 bases, leaving 11 bases between them. Written as DNA, the CDR3 is TGTGCCAGCAGCCAAATGTCGACAGTCTCCTACGAGCAGTACTTC. This sequence encodes CASSQMSTVSYEQYF.

In this sample, this clone turned up once. The chain carries TRBV5-4 and TRBJ1-4; D not certain. V lost 3 bases to trimming and J lost 0 bases, with 6 bases between them. Germline assignment: CDR1 SGHNT and CDR2 YYREEE (reference sequence). The length of the CDR3 is 14 residues. The CDR3 sequence: CASSSVSTNEKLFF. In DNA, the CDR3 is TGTGCCAGCAGCTCAGTCTCAACTAATGAAAAACTGTTTTTT.

This clone occurred a few times. The chain links TRBV5-1 to TRBJ1-6; TRBD1 matches at 7 bases. J gave up 6 bases and V 0 bases, and 6 bases lay outside the gene matches. The CDR3 loop spans 16 amino acids. Germline CDR1 reads SGHRS; CDR2 reads YFSETQ. The CDR3 loop is CASSLGQGRTNSPLHF. The DNA for the CDR3 is TGCGCCAGCAGCTTGGGACAGGGACGGACTAATTCACCCCTCCACTTT. Full variable domain (missing parts from reference TRBV5-1 and TRBJ1-6): KAGVTQTPRYLIKTRGQQVTLSCSPISGHRSVSWYQQTPGQGLQFLFEYFSETQRNKGNFPGRFSGRQFSNSRSEMNVSTLELGDSALYLCASSLGQGRTNSPLHFGNGTRLTVT.

This sequence joins TRBV11-2 and TRBJ2-3; D is perhaps TRBD1 (5 bases). V was pared by 9 bases and J by 7 bases, with 17 bases between. Germline V gene data show CDR1 as SGHAT and CDR2 as FQNNGV. The CDR3 length is 13 residues. In nucleotides, the CDR3 is TGTGCCAGTGGGGCGGATCGAATCCATACGCAGTATTTT. Amino acid sequence: CASGADRIHTQYF. Drawing the rest from reference TRBV11-2 and TRBJ2-3, the complete variable domain is EAGVAQSPRYKIIEKRQSVAFWCNPISGHATLYWYQQILGQGPKLLIQFQNNGVVDDSQLPKDRFSAERLKGVDSTLKIQPAKLEDSAVYLCASGADRIHTQYFGPGTRLTVL.

The chain is built from TRBV19 and TRBJ2-3, with TRBD2 identical over 13 bases. Losses at the gene ends were 10 bases for V and 6 bases for J; bases not matched to a gene: 7. This CDR3 has 14 residues. Germline CDR1 reads LNHDA; CDR2 reads SQIVND (reference sequence). CDR3 sequence (DNA): TGTGCCACCTCGACTAGCGGGGGGTTGGATACGCAGTATTTT. Its protein product is CATSTSGGLDTQYF. Supplemented by reference TRBV19 and TRBJ2-3, the full variable domain reads DGGITQSPKYLFRKEGQNVTLSCEQNLNHDAMYWYRQDPGQGLRLIYYSQIVNDFQKGDIAEGYSVSREKKESFPLTVTSAQKNPTAFYLCATSTSGGLDTQYFGPGTRLTVL.

This clone was seen once. The rearrangement uses TRBV5-1 and TRBJ2-5; 11 bases line up with TRBD2. Germline V CDR1 and CDR2: SGHRS, YFSETQ. V trimming: 0 bases; J trimming: 1 base; junction bases outside the gene matches: 5. The CDR3 is 17 amino acids. The CDR3 spells CASSLGASGGTQETQYF. CDR3 bases: TGCGCCAGCAGCTTGGGTGCTAGCGGGGGGACCCAAGAGACCCAGTACTTC.

J is TRBJ2-1 and V is TRBV6-5, with 8 bases that match TRBD2. This CDR3 contains 15 residues. The V segment lost 6 bases and the J segment 3 bases; nucleotides outside the gene matches: 7. The germline V gene has CDR1 MNHEY and CDR2 SVGAGI. CDR3 nucleotides: TGTGCCAGCAGCCGCGGGGGGAGCGGCTACAATGAGCAGTTCTTC. Encoded protein: CASSRGGSGYNEQFF.

The chain carries TRBV9 and TRBJ1-6, with D possibly TRBD1 on 6 matching bases. V lost 0 bases to trimming and J lost 10 bases, with 11 bases between them. Germline V CDR1 and CDR2: SGDLS, YYNGEE. This CDR3 has 14 residues. The DNA for the CDR3 is TGTGCCAGCAGCGTAGGACAGGTTCAATCACCCCTCCACTTT. Its protein is CASSVGQVQSPLHF.

This chain connects TRBV24-1 to TRBJ1-5, with unresolved D. Trimming took off 9 bases at V and 6 bases at J, with 14 bases between the two ends. This CDR3 is built from 13 residues. Germline-derived CDR1 and CDR2 are KGHDR and SFDVKD. CDR3 nucleotide sequence: TGTGCCACCCAAGAGAGGGCGGCTCAGCCCCAGCATTTT. It translates to CATQERAAQPQHF.

V is TRBV29-1 and J is TRBJ1-4, with 8 bases identical to TRBD1. The ends lost 5 bases at V and 5 bases at J; junction bases unmatched: 7. The CDR3 has 14 amino acids. CDR1 SQVTM and CDR2 ANQGSEA come from the germline V gene. The CDR3 sequence: CSVSRTGTNEKLFF. The DNA of the CDR3 is TGCAGCGTTTCGCGGACAGGGACAAATGAAAAACTGTTTTTT.

This clone was seen only once. The genes are TRBV28 and TRBJ1-3, with 8 positions matching TRBD1. CDR1 and CDR2 from the germline V gene are MDHEN and SYDVKM. Trimming at V came to 8 bases and at J to 1 base, leaving 10 bases not matched to a gene. There are 16 residues in the CDR3. This chain's CDR3 is CASPFLGDRSGNTIYF. The CDR3 nucleotides read TGTGCCAGCCCTTTTCTGGGGGACAGGTCTGGAAACACCATATATTTT.

The chain carries TRBV3-1 (or the pseudogene TRBV3-2) and TRBJ2-7; TRBD2 aligns across 7 bases. With 1 base clipped from V and 2 bases from J, the junction kept 14 bases outside the gene matches. The CDR3 is made up of 18 amino acids. Germline V CDR1 and CDR2: LGHDT, YNNKEL (reference sequence). The CDR3 coding sequence is TGTGCCAGCAGCCAAGCCTACCTACGCGGCGGGAGAACCTACGAGCAGTACTTC. Its translation: CASSQAYLRGGRTYEQYF.

This rearrangement joins TRBV25-1 to TRBJ1-1; 12 nucleotides match TRBD1. Germline V gene sequence: CDR1 MGHDK, CDR2 SYGVNS. V shed 0 bases, J shed 5 bases, and the junction held 10 bases outside the gene matches. The length of the CDR3 is 18 residues. The CDR3 region is CASSEYIGDRGLGTEAFF. DNA for the CDR3: TGTGCCAGCAGTGAATATATCGGGGACAGGGGGCTGGGTACTGAAGCTTTCTTT. Looking up the rest from reference TRBV25-1 and TRBJ1-1 gives the full variable domain: EADIYQTPRYLVIGTGKKITLECSQTMGHDKMYWYQQDPGMELHLIHYSYGVNSTEKGDLSSESTVSRIRTEHFPLTLESARPSHTSQYLCASSEYIGDRGLGTEAFFGQGTRLTVV.

The chain employs TRBV19 and TRBJ1-4; 7 positions match TRBD1. Germline assignment: CDR1 LNHDA and CDR2 SQIVND (reference sequence). There are 14 residues in the CDR3. V dropped 2 bases and J dropped 7; count of bases not matched to a gene: 4. DNA for the CDR3: TGTGCCAGTAGTATACCAGGGGGACGTGAAAAACTGTTTTTT. Encoded protein: CASSIPGGREKLFF.

The chain uses TRBV4-2 and TRBJ2-3; 7 nucleotides align to TRBD2. The CDR3 covers 13 residues. Germline V gives CDR1 LGHNA, CDR2 YNFKEQ. With V trimmed by 5 bases and J by 3 bases, 2 bases remained unmatched. The CDR3 reads CASSAGETDTQYF. CDR3 sequence (DNA): TGTGCCAGCAGCGCGGGGGAGACAGATACGCAGTATTTT.